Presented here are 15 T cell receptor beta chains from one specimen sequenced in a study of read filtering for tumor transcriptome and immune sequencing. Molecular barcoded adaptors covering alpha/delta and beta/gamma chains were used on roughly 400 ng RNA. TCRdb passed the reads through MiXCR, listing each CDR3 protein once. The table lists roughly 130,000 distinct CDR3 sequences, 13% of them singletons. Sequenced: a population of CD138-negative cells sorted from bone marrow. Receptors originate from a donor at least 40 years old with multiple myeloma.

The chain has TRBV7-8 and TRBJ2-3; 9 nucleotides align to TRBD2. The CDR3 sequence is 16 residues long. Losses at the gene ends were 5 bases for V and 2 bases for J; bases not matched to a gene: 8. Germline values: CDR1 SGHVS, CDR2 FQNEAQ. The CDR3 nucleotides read TGTGCCAGCAGCCGACGCGCTAGCGGGGACACAGATACGCAGTATTTT. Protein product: CASSRRASGDTDTQYF.

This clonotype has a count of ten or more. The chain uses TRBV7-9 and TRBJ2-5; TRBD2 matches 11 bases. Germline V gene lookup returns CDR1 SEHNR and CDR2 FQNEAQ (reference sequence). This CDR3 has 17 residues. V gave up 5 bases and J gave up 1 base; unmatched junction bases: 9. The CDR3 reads CASSTKVSGGAQETQYF. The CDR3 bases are TGTGCCAGCAGCACCAAAGTTAGCGGGGGGGCCCAAGAGACCCAGTACTTC.

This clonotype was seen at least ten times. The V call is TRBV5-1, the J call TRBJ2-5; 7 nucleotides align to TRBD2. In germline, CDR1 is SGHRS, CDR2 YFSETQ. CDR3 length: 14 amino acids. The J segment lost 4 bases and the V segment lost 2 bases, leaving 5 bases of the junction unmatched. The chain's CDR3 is CASSLSGDRETQYF. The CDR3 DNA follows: TGCGCCAGCAGCTTAAGCGGGGATAGAGAGACCCAGTACTTC.

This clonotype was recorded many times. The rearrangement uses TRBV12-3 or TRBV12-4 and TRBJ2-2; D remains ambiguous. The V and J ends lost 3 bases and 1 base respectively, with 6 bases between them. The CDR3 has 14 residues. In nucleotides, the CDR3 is TGTGCCAGCAGTTTCGACCAGAACACCGGGGAGCTGTTTTTT. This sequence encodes CASSFDQNTGELFF.

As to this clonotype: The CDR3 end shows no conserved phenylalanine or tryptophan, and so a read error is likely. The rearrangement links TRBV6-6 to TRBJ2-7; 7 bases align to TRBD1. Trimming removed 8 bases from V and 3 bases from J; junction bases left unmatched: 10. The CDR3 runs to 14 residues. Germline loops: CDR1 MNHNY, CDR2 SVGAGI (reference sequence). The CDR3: CASEPGQDFYEQYS. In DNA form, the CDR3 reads TGTGCCAGCGAACCCGGACAGGATTTCTACGAGCAGTACTCC.

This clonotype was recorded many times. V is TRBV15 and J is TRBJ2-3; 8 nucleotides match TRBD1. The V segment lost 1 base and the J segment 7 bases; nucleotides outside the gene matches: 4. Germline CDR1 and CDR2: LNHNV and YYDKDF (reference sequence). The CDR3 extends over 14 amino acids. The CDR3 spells CATSRARDRHTQYF. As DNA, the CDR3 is TGTGCCACCAGCAGAGCCCGGGACAGGCATACGCAGTATTTT.

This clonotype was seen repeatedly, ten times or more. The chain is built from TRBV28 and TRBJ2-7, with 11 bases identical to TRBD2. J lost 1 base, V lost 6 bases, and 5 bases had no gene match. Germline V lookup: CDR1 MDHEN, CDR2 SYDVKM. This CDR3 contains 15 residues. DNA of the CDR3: TGTGCCAGCAGCCCGCTAGCGGGAGGATCCTACGAGCAGTACTTC. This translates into CASSPLAGGSYEQYF.

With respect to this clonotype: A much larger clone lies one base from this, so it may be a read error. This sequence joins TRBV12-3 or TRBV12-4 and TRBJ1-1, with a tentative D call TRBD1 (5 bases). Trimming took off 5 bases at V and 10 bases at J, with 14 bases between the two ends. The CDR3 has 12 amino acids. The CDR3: CASSRGRSGAFF. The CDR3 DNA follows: TGTGCCAGCAGTAGGGGACGAAGTGGAGCTTTCTTT.

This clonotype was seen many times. This CDR3 is CASSLMLGSQNSPLHF. The CDR3 DNA is TGTGCCAGCAGCTTAATGTTAGGGAGCCAGAATTCACCCCTCCACTTT. The chain recombines TRBV7-2 with TRBJ1-6; D gene uncertain. The CDR3 totals 16 residues. Germline values: CDR1 SGHTA, CDR2 FQGNSA. V dropped 2 bases and J dropped 7 bases, with 15 bases sitting between them.

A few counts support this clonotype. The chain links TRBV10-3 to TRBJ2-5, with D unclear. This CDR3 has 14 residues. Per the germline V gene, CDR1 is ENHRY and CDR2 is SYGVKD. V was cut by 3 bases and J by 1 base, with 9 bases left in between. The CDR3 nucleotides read TGTGCCATCAGTGAACTGGGCGTCCAAGAGACCCAGTACTTC. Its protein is CAISELGVQETQYF.

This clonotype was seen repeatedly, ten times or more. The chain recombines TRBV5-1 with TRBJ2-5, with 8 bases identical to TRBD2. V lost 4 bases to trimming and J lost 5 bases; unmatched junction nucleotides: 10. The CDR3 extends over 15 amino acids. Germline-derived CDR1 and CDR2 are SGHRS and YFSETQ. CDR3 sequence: CASSAGSGAGETQYF. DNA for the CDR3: TGCGCCAGCAGCGCGGGTAGCGGGGCCGGGGAGACCCAGTACTTC.

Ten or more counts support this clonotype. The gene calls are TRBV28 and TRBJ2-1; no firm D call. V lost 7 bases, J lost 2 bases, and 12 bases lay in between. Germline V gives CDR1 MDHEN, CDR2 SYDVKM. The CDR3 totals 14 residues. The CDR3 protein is CASTRTATYNEQFF. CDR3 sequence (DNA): TGTGCCAGCACTCGAACAGCCACCTACAATGAGCAGTTCTTC.

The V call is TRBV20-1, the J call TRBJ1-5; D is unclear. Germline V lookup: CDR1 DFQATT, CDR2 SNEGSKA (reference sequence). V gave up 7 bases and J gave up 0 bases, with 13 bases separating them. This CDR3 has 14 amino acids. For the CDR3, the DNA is TGCAGTGTCAAGACACTTTTTAGCAATCAGCCCCAGCATTTT. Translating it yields CSVKTLFSNQPQHF.

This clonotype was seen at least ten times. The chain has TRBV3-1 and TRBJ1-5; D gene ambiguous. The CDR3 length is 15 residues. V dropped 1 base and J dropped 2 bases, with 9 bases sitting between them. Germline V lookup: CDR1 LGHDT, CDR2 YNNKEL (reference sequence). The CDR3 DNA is TGTGCCAGCAGCCAAGGGCGGGAAGGCAATCAGCCCCAGCATTTT. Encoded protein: CASSQGREGNQPQHF.

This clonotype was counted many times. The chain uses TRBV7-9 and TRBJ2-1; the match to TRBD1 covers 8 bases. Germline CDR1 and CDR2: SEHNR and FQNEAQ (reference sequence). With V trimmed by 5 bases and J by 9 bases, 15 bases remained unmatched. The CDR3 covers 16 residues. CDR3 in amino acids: CASSMTHRGAGVEQFF. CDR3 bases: TGTGCCAGCAGCATGACCCACAGGGGGGCTGGAGTTGAGCAGTTCTTC. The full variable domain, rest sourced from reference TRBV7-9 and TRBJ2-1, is DTGVSQNPRHKITKRGQNVTFRCDPISEHNRLYWYRQTLGQGPEFLTYFQNEAQLEKSRLLSDRFSAERPKGSFSTLEIQRTEQGDSAMYLCASSMTHRGAGVEQFFGPGTRLTVL.